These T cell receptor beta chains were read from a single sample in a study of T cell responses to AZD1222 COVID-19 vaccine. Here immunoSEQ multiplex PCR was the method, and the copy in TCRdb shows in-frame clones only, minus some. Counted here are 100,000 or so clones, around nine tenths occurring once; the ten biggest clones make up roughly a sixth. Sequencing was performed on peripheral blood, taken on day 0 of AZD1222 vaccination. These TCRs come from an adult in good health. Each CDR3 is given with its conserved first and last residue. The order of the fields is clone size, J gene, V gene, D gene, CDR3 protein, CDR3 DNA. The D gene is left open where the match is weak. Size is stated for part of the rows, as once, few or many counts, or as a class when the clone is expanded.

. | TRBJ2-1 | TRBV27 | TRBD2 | CASGTSGTGSYNEQFF | TGTGCCAGCGGGACTAGCGGCACCGGCTCCTACAATGAGCAGTTCTTC
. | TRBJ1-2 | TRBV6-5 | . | CAGGPTNYGYTF | TGTGCCGGAGGACCTACTAACTATGGCTACACCTTC
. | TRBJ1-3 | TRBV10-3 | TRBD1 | CAITLDRAGGNTIYF | TGTGCCATCACCCTGGACAGGGCAGGTGGAAACACCATATATTTT
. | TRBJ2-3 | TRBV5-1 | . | CASRLGGYITDTQYF | TGCGCCAGCCGCCTAGGCGGGTATATCACAGATACGCAGTATTTT
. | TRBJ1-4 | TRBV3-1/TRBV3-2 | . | CASSQRRGKLFF | TGTGCCAGCAGCCAAAGGCGGGGAAAACTGTTTTTT
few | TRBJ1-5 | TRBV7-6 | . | CASSLAWGGGNQPQHF | TGTGCCAGCAGCTTAGCGTGGGGCGGGGGGAATCAGCCCCAGCATTTT
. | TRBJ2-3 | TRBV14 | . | CASSFLGYGDTQYF | TGTGCCAGCAGCTTTCTCGGGTACGGGGATACGCAGTATTTT
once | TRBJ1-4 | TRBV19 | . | CASSIDPWAAATNEKLFF | TGTGCCAGTAGTATTGACCCTTGGGCAGCCGCAACTAATGAAAAACTGTTTTTT
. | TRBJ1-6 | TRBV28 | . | CASSLGRTDSPLHF | TGTGCCAGCAGCTTGGGCAGGACGGATTCACCCCTCCACTTT
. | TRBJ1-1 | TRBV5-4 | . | CASSDNPGPTEAFF | TGTGCCAGCAGCGATAACCCAGGTCCCACTGAAGCTTTCTTT
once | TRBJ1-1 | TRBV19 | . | CASSPRKGHTEAFF | TGTGCCAGTAGTCCACGGAAGGGGCACACTGAAGCTTTCTTT
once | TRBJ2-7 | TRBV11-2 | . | CASSLTYEQYF | TGTGCCAGCAGCTTAACCTACGAGCAGTACTTC
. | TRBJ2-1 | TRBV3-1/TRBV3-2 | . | CASSATNSGPGDNEQFF | TGTGCCAGCAGCGCAACGAATAGCGGTCCGGGTGACAATGAGCAGTTCTTC
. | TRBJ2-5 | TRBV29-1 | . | CSVVRGETQYF | TGCAGCGTTGTCAGGGGAGAGACCCAGTACTTC
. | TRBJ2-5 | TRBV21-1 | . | CASSCPGTRVEETQYF | TGTGCCAGCAGCTGTCCGGGGACACGAGTTGAAGAGACCCAGTACTTC
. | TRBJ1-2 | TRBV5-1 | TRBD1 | CASSNGQGNYGYTF | TGCGCCAGCAGCAACGGACAGGGGAACTATGGCTACACCTTC
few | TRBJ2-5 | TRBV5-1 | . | CASSFQETQYF | TGCGCCAGCAGCTTTCAAGAGACCCAGTACTTC
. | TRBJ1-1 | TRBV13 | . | CASSLGLVNTEAFF | TGTGCCAGCAGCTTAGGCCTGGTGAACACTGAAGCTTTCTTT
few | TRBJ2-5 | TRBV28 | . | CASSFSQRAYKETQYF | TGTGCCAGCAGTTTTAGTCAGCGGGCCTATAAAGAGACCCAGTACTTC
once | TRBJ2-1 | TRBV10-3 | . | CAISEGASRLSEQFF | TGTGCCATCAGTGAAGGAGCGAGCCGGCTGAGTGAGCAGTTCTTC
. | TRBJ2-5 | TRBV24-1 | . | CATSDLRGGETQYF | TGTGCCACCAGTGATTTGCGAGGGGGGGAGACCCAGTACTTC
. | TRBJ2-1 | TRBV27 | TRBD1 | CASRPRDRKNKQFF | TGTGCCAGCAGGCCCCGGGACAGGAAAAATAAGCAGTTCTTC
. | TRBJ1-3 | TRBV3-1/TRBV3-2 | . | CASSQGADGNTIYF | TGTGCCAGCAGCCAAGGGGCGGATGGAAACACCATATATTTT
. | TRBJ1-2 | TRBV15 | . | CATSRADGTSYGYTF | TGTGCCACCAGCAGAGCTGATGGGACTTCCTATGGCTACACCTTC
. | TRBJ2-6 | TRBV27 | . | CASTLRVDSVNVLTF | TGTGCCAGCACCCTTAGGGTGGACAGTGTCAACGTCCTGACTTTC
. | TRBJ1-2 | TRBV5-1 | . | CASSLGHLNYGYTF | TGCGCCAGCAGCTTGGGACACCTTAACTATGGCTACACCTTC
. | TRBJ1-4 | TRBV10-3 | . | CAISEQGRANEKLFF | TGTGCCATCAGTGAACAGGGCCGAGCTAATGAAAAACTGTTTTTT
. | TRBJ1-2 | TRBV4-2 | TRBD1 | CASSQDHGQGYGYTF | TGTGCCAGCAGCCAAGATCATGGACAGGGATATGGCTACACCTTC
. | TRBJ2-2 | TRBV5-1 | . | CASSFSSQTTGELFF | TGCGCCAGCAGCTTTTCTTCACAGACCACCGGGGAGCTGTTTTTT
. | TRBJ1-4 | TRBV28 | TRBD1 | CASSLTGVNEKLFF | TGTGCCAGCAGTTTAACAGGGGTTAATGAAAAACTGTTTTTT
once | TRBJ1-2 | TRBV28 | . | CASSLTGTRGYTF | TGTGCCAGCAGTTTGACAGGCACGAGGGGCTACACCTTC
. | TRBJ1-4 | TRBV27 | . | CASSVDRRSEKLFF | TGTGCCAGCAGTGTCGACAGGAGGAGCGAAAAACTGTTTTTT